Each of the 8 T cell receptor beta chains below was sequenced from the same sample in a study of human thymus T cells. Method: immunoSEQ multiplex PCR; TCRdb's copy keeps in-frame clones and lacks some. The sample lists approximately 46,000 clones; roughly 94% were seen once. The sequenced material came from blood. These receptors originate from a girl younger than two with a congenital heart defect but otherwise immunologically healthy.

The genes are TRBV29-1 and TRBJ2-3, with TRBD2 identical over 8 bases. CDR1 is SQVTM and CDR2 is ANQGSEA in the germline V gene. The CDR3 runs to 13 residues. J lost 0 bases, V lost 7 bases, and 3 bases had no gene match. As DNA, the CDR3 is TGCAGCGCTTTAGCGGGGAGCACAGATACGCAGTATTTT. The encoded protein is CSALAGSTDTQYF.

The CDR3 DNA follows: TGTGCCAGCACTACGAGACCAAGCAAGGGGAGGATATATGGCTACACCTTC. Encoded protein: CASTTRPSKGRIYGYTF. The chain has TRBV28 and TRBJ1-2; D perhaps matches TRBD1 (5 bases). The ends were cut back, 7 bases at V and 5 bases at J, with 26 bases in the middle. Germline loops: CDR1 MDHEN, CDR2 SYDVKM. CDR3 length: 17 residues.

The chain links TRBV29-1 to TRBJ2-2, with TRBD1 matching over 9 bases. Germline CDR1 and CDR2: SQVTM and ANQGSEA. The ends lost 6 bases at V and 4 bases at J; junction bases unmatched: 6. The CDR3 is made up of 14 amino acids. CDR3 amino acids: CSVARTGVTGELFF. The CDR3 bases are TGCAGCGTCGCCCGGACAGGGGTCACCGGGGAGCTGTTTTTT.

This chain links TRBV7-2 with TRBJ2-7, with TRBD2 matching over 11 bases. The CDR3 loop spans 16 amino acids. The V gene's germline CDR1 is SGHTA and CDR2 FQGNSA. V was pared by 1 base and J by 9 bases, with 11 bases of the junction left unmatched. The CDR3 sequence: CASSLGLAGGRVGQYF. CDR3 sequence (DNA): TGTGCCAGCAGCTTAGGGCTAGCGGGAGGCAGGGTCGGGCAGTACTTC.

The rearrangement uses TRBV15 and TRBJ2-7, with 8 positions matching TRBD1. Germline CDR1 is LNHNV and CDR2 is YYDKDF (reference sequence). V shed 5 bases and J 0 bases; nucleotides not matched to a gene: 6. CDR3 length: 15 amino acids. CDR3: CATSGDRTLSYEQYF. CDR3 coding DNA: TGTGCCACCAGCGGGGACAGGACCCTCTCCTACGAGCAGTACTTC.

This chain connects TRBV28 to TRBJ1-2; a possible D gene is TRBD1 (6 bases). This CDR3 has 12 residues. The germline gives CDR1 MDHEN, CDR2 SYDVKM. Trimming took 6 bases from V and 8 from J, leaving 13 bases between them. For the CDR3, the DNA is TGTGCCAGCAGCAGGGGACGGGCCGGCTACACCTTC. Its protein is CASSRGRAGYTF.

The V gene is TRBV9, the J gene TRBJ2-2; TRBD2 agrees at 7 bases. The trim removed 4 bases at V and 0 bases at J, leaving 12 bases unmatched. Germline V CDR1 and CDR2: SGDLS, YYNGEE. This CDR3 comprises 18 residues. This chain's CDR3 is CASSRRVLAVTNTGELFF. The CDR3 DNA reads TGTGCCAGCAGCCGGCGGGTTCTAGCGGTTACGAACACCGGGGAGCTGTTTTTT. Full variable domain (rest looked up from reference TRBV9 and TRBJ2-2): DSGVTQTPKHLITATGQRVTLRCSPRSGDLSVYWYQQSLDQGLQFLIQYYNGEERAKGNILERFSAQQFPDLHSELNLSSLELGDSALYFCASSRRVLAVTNTGELFFGEGSRLTVL.

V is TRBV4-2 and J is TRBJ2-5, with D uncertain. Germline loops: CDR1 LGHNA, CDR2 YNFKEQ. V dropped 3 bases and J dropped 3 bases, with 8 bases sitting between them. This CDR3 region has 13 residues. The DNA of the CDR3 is TGTGCCAGCAGCCATAGGGTAAAAGAGACCCAGTACTTC. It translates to CASSHRVKETQYF.